The present TCR beta chain was sequenced within a study of graft-versus-host responses after intestinal transplantation. On the study more broadly: Once they had received anti-thymocyte globulin induction, all recipients took tacrolimus and steroids for roughly three years. Study-wide points: Some GvH clones appeared in ileal mucosa or blood before recipient bone marrow. Allografts carried high graft-versus-host to host-versus-graft clonal ratios in patients having graft-donor T cell macrochimerism. Early post-transplant HvG declines were associated with peak circulating GvH clone levels.

The repertoire was sequenced with immunoSEQ multiplex PCR; TCRdb's copy has only in-frame clones and lacks some. This table holds about 97,000 clones, 91% found once. As for this clone: Its antigen is still unknown.

The CDR3 covers 16 residues. Germline CDR1 SGHVS, CDR2 FQNEAQ. V lost 0 bases to trimming and J lost 5 bases; unmatched junction nucleotides: 7. J is TRBJ2-5 and V is TRBV7-8; 9 bases map to TRBD2. The receptor's source is a human donor who was the organ donor for an intestinal transplant. The sample was unstimulated CD4+ T cells sorted from spleen or lymph node cells, taken before transplant. This CDR3 is CASSLAGGTSTETQYF. DNA for the CDR3: TGTGCCAGCAGCTTAGCGGGGGGGACTAGCACGGAGACCCAGTACTTC.